The T cell receptor (beta chain) described here comes from a study of cytomegalovirus exposure and HLA in healthy donors. Overall study results and limits: As a later analysis showed, a missense DCLRE1C variant was linked to trimming of TCR beta V- and J-genes. Some TCR beta chains (about 170 of them) were listed as cytomegalovirus-associated. Analysis performed later found more than 15,000 TCR beta sequences associated with HLA alleles at 0.05 false discovery rate.

This clone has just a few counts. Its specificity is not known. The primer mix had 60 Vbeta and 13 Jbeta primers. The protocol was immunoSEQ multiplex PCR, while the TCRdb copy is restricted to in-frame clones and leaves out a portion. Among about 150,000 clones listed, around 80% were seen once. This receptor was taken from a male donor in good health and CMV-seropositive. The sample taken for sequencing was PBMCs.

CDR3 sequence: CASSYGGSLEQYF. In nucleotides, the CDR3 is TGTGCCAGCAGTTACGGCGGGAGTCTCGAGCAGTACTTC. This chain joins TRBV6-5 and TRBJ2-7; 7 positions agree with TRBD2. V lost 2 bases, J lost 6 bases, and 4 bases stayed unmatched. The germline CDR1 and CDR2 sequences are MNHEY and SVGAGI. This CDR3 comprises 13 residues.